The 9 T cell receptor beta chains below were found in one sample sequenced in a study of radiotherapy plus CTLA-4 blockade in lung cancer. Sequencing used immunoSEQ multiplex PCR; TCRdb keeps in-frame clones, though not all of them. The sample has around 91,000 clones, around 88% seen once. The source material was peripheral blood, sampled from a patient treated with radiotherapy plus ipilimumab. The receptors stem from a human donor with non-small cell lung cancer that progressed on radiotherapy plus ipilimumab.

The gene calls are TRBV5-1 and TRBJ2-2, with 7 bases fitting TRBD2. Trimming at V came to 1 base and at J to 5 bases, leaving 5 bases not matched to a gene. CDR3 length: 15 residues. Germline V gene sequence: CDR1 SGHRS, CDR2 YFSETQ. The CDR3 spells CASSLRLAETGELFF. Here the CDR3 DNA reads TGCGCCAGCAGCTTGCGACTAGCAGAGACCGGGGAGCTGTTTTTT. Drawing the rest from reference TRBV5-1 and TRBJ2-2, the complete variable domain is KAGVTQTPRYLIKTRGQQVTLSCSPISGHRSVSWYQQTPGQGLQFLFEYFSETQRNKGNFPGRFSGRQFSNSRSEMNVSTLELGDSALYLCASSLRLAETGELFFGEGSRLTVL.

Details on this clone: The junction differs from germline at one of its ends, possibly a read error. The CDR3 DNA is TGTGCCGGCAGTGAATTGGGGGCAGGGAAGACTGAAGCTTTCTTT. Residues: CAGSELGAGKTEAFF. This chain links TRBV2 with TRBJ1-1, with TRBD1 as a possible D gene (6 bases). In germline, CDR1 is SNHLY, CDR2 FYNNEI. CDR3 length: 15 residues.

V and J are TRBV19 and TRBJ1-2; no clear D gene. The germline V gene encodes CDR1 LNHDA and CDR2 SQIVND (reference sequence). V was shortened by 2 bases and J by 0 bases, with 4 bases between the two germline ends. The CDR3 is 13 residues long. The CDR3 DNA reads as TGTGCCAGTAGTATATCTGCTAACTATGGCTACACCTTC. Translation: CASSISANYGYTF.

This rearrangement joins TRBV2 to TRBJ1-1; D not resolved. Trimming shortened V by 7 bases and J by 1 base, and 10 bases separated the two germline ends. The CDR3 spans 13 residues. Germline V gene lookup returns CDR1 SNHLY and CDR2 FYNNEI. The CDR3: CASILTRNTEAFF. The CDR3 coding sequence is TGTGCCAGCATCTTGACACGGAACACTGAAGCTTTCTTT.

V and J are TRBV9 and TRBJ1-1, with D uncertain. Germline V CDR1 and CDR2: SGDLS, YYNGEE. Trimming removed 0 bases at V and 4 bases at J, with 10 bases between. This CDR3 has 14 residues. The chain's CDR3 is CASSVAGGSTEAFF. CDR3 sequence (DNA): TGTGCCAGCAGCGTAGCTGGAGGGAGCACTGAAGCTTTCTTT.

The chain is built from TRBV12-5 and TRBJ2-3; D gene uncertain. CDR1 is LGHNT and CDR2 is FRNRAP in the germline V gene. The CDR3 totals 13 residues. The V and J ends lost 5 bases and 9 bases respectively, with 15 bases between them. This chain's CDR3 is CASGPLPSETQYF. As DNA, the CDR3 is TGTGCTAGTGGTCCGCTCCCTTCTGAGACGCAGTATTTT.

The V call is TRBV30, the J call TRBJ1-1; D call uncertain. The V gene lost 4 bases and the J gene lost 5 bases, with 11 bases spanning the gap. The CDR3 covers 12 residues. Germline V gene data show CDR1 as GTSNPN and CDR2 as SVGIG (reference sequence). CDR3 DNA sequence: TGTGCCTGGACCCTGGGCGGAACTGAAGCTTTCTTT. Its protein is CAWTLGGTEAFF.

The chain has TRBV10-2 and TRBJ1-1, with a weak D call TRBD1 (5 bases). This CDR3 is built from 14 residues. Deletions cut 4 bases from V and 3 bases from J, with 12 bases between. Per the germline V gene, CDR1 is WSHSY and CDR2 is SAAADI. In nucleotides, the CDR3 is TGCGCCAGCAGTGCGGATCGGGGCCACACTGAAGCTTTCTTT. Translating gives CASSADRGHTEAFF.

The chain joins TRBV7-3 to TRBJ2-1, with 12 bases fitting TRBD2. The CDR3 sequence is 14 residues long. Germline V gives CDR1 SGHTA, CDR2 FQGTGA. The J segment lost 8 bases and the V segment lost 3 bases, leaving 2 bases of the junction unmatched. The CDR3 loop reads CASSLGTSGHEQFF. Written as DNA, the CDR3 is TGTGCCAGCAGCTTGGGGACTAGCGGGCATGAGCAGTTCTTC. Looking up the rest from reference TRBV7-3 and TRBJ2-1 gives the full variable domain: GAGVSQTPSNKVTEKGKYVELRCDPISGHTALYWYRQSLGQGPEFLIYFQGTGAADDSGLPNDRFFAVRPEGSVSTLKIQRTERGDSAVYLCASSLGTSGHEQFFGPGTRLTVL.